Shown below are 20 T cell receptor beta chains from a single sample sequenced in a study of identical twins. Via MiXCR, TCRdb re-called the 5' RACE reads, giving one row per CDR3 protein. The table includes hundreds of thousands of distinct CDR3 sequences, over 9% detected once. This same sample was also part of a study on yellow fever vaccine responses in identical twins.

Sequencing used PBMCs. These receptors were taken from a woman aged 18-29 years in good health.

This chain uses TRBV11-2 with TRBJ1-1; TRBD1 is a possible D gene (6 bases). This CDR3 is built from 15 residues. Germline loops: CDR1 SGHAT, CDR2 FQNNGV. The ends were cut back, 5 bases at V and 3 bases at J, with 16 bases in the middle. Written as DNA, the CDR3 is TGTGCCAGCAGCACGACTATGAGACAGGACACTGAAGCTTTCTTT. Its translation is CASSTTMRQDTEAFF.

In its sample, this clonotype was seen a few times. This chain links TRBV2 with TRBJ2-1, with D uncertain. V was trimmed by 4 bases and J by 10 bases, leaving 20 bases between them. Germline assignment: CDR1 SNHLY and CDR2 FYNNEI. This CDR3 is built from 15 residues. CDR3 amino acids: CASSGTVARLGEQFF. The CDR3, as DNA: TGTGCCAGCAGTGGGACCGTCGCCCGTCTTGGGGAGCAGTTCTTC.

This clonotype was counted a few times. The rearrangement joins TRBV4-2 to TRBJ1-4; no firm D call. CDR3 size: 14 residues. Germline V gives CDR1 LGHNA, CDR2 YNFKEQ. V was clipped by 0 bases and J by 3 bases, with 5 bases between them. Written as DNA, the CDR3 is TGTGCCAGCAGCCAAGATACAGCTAATGAAAAACTGTTTTTT. Translating gives CASSQDTANEKLFF.

There are a few counts of this clonotype. The chain links TRBV29-1 to TRBJ2-1, with D tentatively TRBD2 (6 bases). Trimming removed 4 bases at V and 3 bases at J, with 7 bases between. CDR1 is SQVTM and CDR2 is ANQGSEA in the germline V gene. CDR3 size: 12 residues. This CDR3 is CSVAGDYNEQFF. CDR3 nucleotides: TGCAGCGTTGCGGGGGACTACAATGAGCAGTTCTTC.

This chain joins TRBV12-3 or TRBV12-4 and TRBJ1-5, with a possible D match to TRBD1 (6 bases). This CDR3 has 15 amino acids. V shed 4 bases and J shed 3 bases, with 13 bases lying between them. As DNA, the CDR3 is TGTGCCAGCAGTTCTGGACAGAAAGTCAATCAGCCCCAGCATTTT. Translating it yields CASSSGQKVNQPQHF.

V is TRBV4-2 and J is TRBJ2-1; 7 nucleotides align to TRBD1. The CDR3 is 19 residues long. Trimming cost V 0 bases and J 0 bases; bases outside gene matches: 11. Germline-derived CDR1 and CDR2 are LGHNA and YNFKEQ. In DNA, the CDR3 is TGTGCCAGCAGCCAAGATTATAGCGCTTGGGACAGCTCCTACAATGAGCAGTTCTTC. This encodes CASSQDYSAWDSSYNEQFF.

This clonotype was counted a few times. The chain uses TRBV10-3 and TRBJ1-1; D uncertain. V lost 2 bases and J 1 base, leaving 14 bases between the germline ends. Germline values: CDR1 ENHRY, CDR2 SYGVKD. CDR3 length equals 16 residues. The CDR3 protein is CAISERFRLENTEAFF. The CDR3 DNA sequence: TGTGCCATCAGTGAGCGCTTCCGCCTGGAGAACACTGAAGCTTTCTTT.

The rearrangement joins TRBV18 to TRBJ2-1, with D unclear. Germline V gene sequence: CDR1 KGHSH, CDR2 LQKENI. This CDR3 contains 16 residues. The V end was cut by 0 bases, the J end by 8 bases, with 17 bases between. CDR3 coding DNA: TGTGCCAGCTCACCACCGGCAGGTTATATGGACCATGAGCAGTTCTTC. Amino acid sequence: CASSPPAGYMDHEQFF.

This clonotype is a singleton in its sample. The chain links TRBV10-3 to TRBJ1-1; 8 bases are a match to TRBD1. The CDR3 runs 19 residues. CDR1 and CDR2 (germline): ENHRY, SYGVKD. With V trimmed by 5 bases and J by 1 base, 18 bases remained unmatched. CDR3 in DNA: TGTGCCATCAGTTTGGGTCTTAACAGGGGGTTTGGTGGGAACACTGAAGCTTTCTTT. Translation: CAISLGLNRGFGGNTEAFF.

This clonotype was recorded once. The V call is TRBV28, the J call TRBJ2-3; no clear D gene. Trimming shortened V by 3 bases and J by 4 bases, and 8 bases separated the two germline ends. CDR3 length: 13 residues. Germline loops: CDR1 MDHEN, CDR2 SYDVKM. CDR3 sequence reads: CASSFRVADTQYF. The CDR3, as DNA: TGTGCCAGCAGTTTTAGGGTTGCAGATACGCAGTATTTT.

The rearrangement links TRBV28 to TRBJ2-7; 7 bases agree with TRBD2. Germline-derived CDR1 and CDR2 are MDHEN and SYDVKM. CDR3 size: 15 residues. Trimming took 2 bases from V and 0 from J; bases not matched to a gene: 4. The CDR3 protein is CASSLDAGDSYEQYF. CDR3 in DNA: TGTGCCAGCAGTTTAGATGCGGGAGACTCCTACGAGCAGTACTTC. Full variable domain (remainder filled in from reference TRBV28 and TRBJ2-7): DVKVTQSSRYLVKRTGEKVFLECVQDMDHENMFWYRQDPGLGLRLIYFSYDVKMKEKGDIPEGYSVSREKKERFSLILESASTNQTSMYLCASSLDAGDSYEQYFGPGTRLTVT.

This clonotype was seen once. V usage is TRBV7-9 and J usage is TRBJ2-3, with a weak D call TRBD2 (5 bases). The V gene lost 1 base and the J gene lost 7 bases, with 9 bases spanning the gap. This CDR3 comprises 13 residues. CDR1 is SEHNR, CDR2 FQNEAQ, per germline (reference sequence). CDR3: CASSLGGVHTQYF. CDR3 nucleotides: TGTGCCAGCAGCTTAGGGGGAGTCCATACGCAGTATTTT.

This clonotype occurred many times. In DNA form, the CDR3 reads TGCGCCAGCAGCTTGGATGCCTCGGGGGGGAACACTGAAGCTTTCTTT. Residues: CASSLDASGGNTEAFF. The V call is TRBV5-1, the J call TRBJ1-1; a weak D match, TRBD1 (5 bases). Germline V CDR1 and CDR2: SGHRS, YFSETQ. The CDR3 runs 16 residues. V was trimmed by 0 bases and J by 1 base, leaving 13 bases between them.

The chain carries TRBV19 and TRBJ2-3; 10 bases are a match to TRBD2. This CDR3 contains 15 residues. The V gene's germline CDR1 is LNHDA and CDR2 SQIVND (reference sequence). With V trimmed by 4 bases and J by 4 bases, 5 bases remained unmatched. In DNA, the CDR3 is TGTGCCAGTAGTAGCAGCGGGGGGGTCTCAGATACGCAGTATTTT. This gives the protein CASSSSGGVSDTQYF.

This clonotype was recorded a few times. The chain links TRBV4-1 to TRBJ2-5; 9 nucleotides align to TRBD2. J gave up 5 bases and V 2 bases, and 12 bases lay outside the gene matches. The CDR3 covers 17 residues. Germline CDR1 is MGHRA and CDR2 is YSYEKL. The CDR3 DNA reads TGCGCCAGCAGCCAAATACTTCTTAGCGGGAGCGGTGAGACCCAGTACTTC. Its protein product is CASSQILLSGSGETQYF.

This clonotype was counted between two and nine times. This chain uses TRBV5-1 with TRBJ2-7; TRBD1 agrees at 10 bases. V gave up 0 bases and J gave up 3 bases; unmatched junction bases: 3. Germline CDR1 is SGHRS and CDR2 is YFSETQ. CDR3 length: 15 residues. This chain's CDR3 is CASSLDRTGGYEQYF. Here the CDR3 DNA reads TGCGCCAGCAGCTTGGATCGGACAGGGGGCTACGAGCAGTACTTC.

A few counts support this clonotype. This chain uses TRBV20-1 with TRBJ2-1; 10 bases align to TRBD2. After removal of 2 bases from V and 4 bases from J, the junction contained 11 bases not matched to a gene. The CDR3 length is 17 residues. The germline V gene encodes CDR1 DFQATT and CDR2 SNEGSKA (reference sequence). CDR3 protein: CSARLVEREGGYNEQFF. The CDR3 nucleotides read TGCAGTGCTAGATTGGTTGAGCGGGAGGGCGGATACAATGAGCAGTTCTTC.

This clonotype was seen more than once but under ten times. This sequence joins TRBV19 and TRBJ2-5, with D tentatively TRBD2 (5 bases). V lost 10 bases and J lost 5, with 17 bases in between. This CDR3 comprises 13 residues. Germline V gene sequence: CDR1 LNHDA, CDR2 SQIVND (reference sequence). The CDR3 reads CATRPWGVETQYF. The CDR3 DNA follows: TGTGCCACCAGACCCTGGGGAGTGGAGACCCAGTACTTC.

The chain has TRBV28 and TRBJ2-7; the D gene is possibly TRBD1 (6 bases). The V gene's germline CDR1 is MDHEN and CDR2 SYDVKM. CDR3 length: 16 residues. The ends were cut back, 4 bases at V and 2 bases at J, with 18 bases in the middle. The CDR3 spells CASSSPPPGTPYEQYF. In DNA form, the CDR3 reads TGTGCCAGCAGTTCACCTCCGCCCGGGACACCCTACGAGCAGTACTTC.

The chain uses TRBV20-1 and TRBJ2-7; D not resolved. In germline, CDR1 is DFQATT, CDR2 SNEGSKA (reference sequence). The CDR3 has 13 amino acids. Deletions cut 1 base from V and 3 bases from J, with 10 bases between. The CDR3 sequence is CSARGAENYEQYF. The CDR3 coding sequence is TGCAGTGCTAGAGGGGCAGAAAACTACGAGCAGTACTTC.